In its sample, the clone carrying this T cell receptor beta chain was seen a few times. The antigen is undetermined. The data were produced by immunoSEQ multiplex PCR, yet TCRdb's version contains in-frame clones alone and is incomplete. In the table there are 100,000 to 150,000 clones, about nine tenths of which are singletons. This sample is part of a study of T cell responses to AZD1222 COVID-19 vaccine. Whole-study results and caveats: Vaccine-related CD4 TCRs covered spike, predominating at 160-218 and 743-854.

Trimming cost V 9 bases and J 4 bases, with 17 bases left between them. Germline lookup yields CDR1 KGHDR and CDR2 SFDVKD. This CDR3 is built from 15 residues. This receptor was obtained from an adult in good health. The sample in question was peripheral blood, obtained on day 0 of AZD1222 vaccination. This chain joins TRBV24-1 and TRBJ2-2, with a weak D call TRBD2 (7 bases). The CDR3 here is CATGSGGSGTGELFF. CDR3 in DNA: TGTGCCACCGGATCGGGGGGCTCGGGCACCGGGGAGCTGTTTTTT.